This entry describes one T cell receptor beta chain. Antigen unknown. These data are taken from a study of cytomegalovirus exposure and HLA in healthy donors. PCR employed 60 Vbeta and 13 Jbeta primers. Sequencing used immunoSEQ multiplex PCR; TCRdb keeps in-frame clones, though not all of them. Among under 100,000 clones listed, around 80% were seen once. This CDR3 spans 16 amino acids. The trim removed 10 bases at V and 8 bases at J, leaving 12 bases unmatched. Germline loops: CDR1 LNHDA, CDR2 SQIVND (reference sequence). Overall study findings and caveats: Later analysis suggested links between common viral pathogens and several top significant clusters. TCR beta V- and J-gene trimming was later associated with a missense DCLRE1C variant. When presence/absence was analysed, sequencing depth was taken to be roughly uniform across donors. HLA restriction was apparent for most CMV-associated TCR beta chains in a later analysis.

The sequenced sample consisted of PBMCs. V usage is TRBV19 and J usage is TRBJ1-6, with 12 nucleotides matching TRBD1. This TCR was recovered from a human donor in good health. In DNA form, the CDR3 reads TGTGCCACTTCCAGGGACAGGGGGCGCGAGGATTCACCCCTCCACTTT. This translates into CATSRDRGREDSPLHF.